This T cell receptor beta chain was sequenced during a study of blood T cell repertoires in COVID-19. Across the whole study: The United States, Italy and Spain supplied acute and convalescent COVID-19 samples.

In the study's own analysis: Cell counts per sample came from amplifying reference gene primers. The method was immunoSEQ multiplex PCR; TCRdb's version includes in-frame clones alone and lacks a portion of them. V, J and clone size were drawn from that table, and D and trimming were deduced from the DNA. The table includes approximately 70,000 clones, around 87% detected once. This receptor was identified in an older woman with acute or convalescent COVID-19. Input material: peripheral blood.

CDR3 protein: CASSGLAGSYNEQFF. The CDR3 coding sequence is TGTGCCAGCAGCGGCCTAGCGGGGTCCTACAATGAGCAGTTCTTC. The chain carries TRBV9 and TRBJ2-1, with 9 bases identical to TRBD2. V shed 3 bases, J shed 1 base, and the junction held 2 bases outside the gene matches. The CDR3 totals 15 residues. Germline CDR1 SGDLS, CDR2 YYNGEE.